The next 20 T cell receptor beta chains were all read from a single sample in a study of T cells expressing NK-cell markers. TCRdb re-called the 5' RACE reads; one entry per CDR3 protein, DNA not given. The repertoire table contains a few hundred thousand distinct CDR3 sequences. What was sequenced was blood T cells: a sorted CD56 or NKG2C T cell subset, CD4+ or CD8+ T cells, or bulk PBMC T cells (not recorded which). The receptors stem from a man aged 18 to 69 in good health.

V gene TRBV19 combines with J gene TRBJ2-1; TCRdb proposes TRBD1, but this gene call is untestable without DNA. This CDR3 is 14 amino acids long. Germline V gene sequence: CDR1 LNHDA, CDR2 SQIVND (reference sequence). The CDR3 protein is CASSISVGAGEQFF.

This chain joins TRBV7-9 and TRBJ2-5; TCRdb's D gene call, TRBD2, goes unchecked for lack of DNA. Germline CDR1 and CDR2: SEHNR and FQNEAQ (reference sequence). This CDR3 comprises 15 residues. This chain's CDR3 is CASSSLLRGQETQYF.

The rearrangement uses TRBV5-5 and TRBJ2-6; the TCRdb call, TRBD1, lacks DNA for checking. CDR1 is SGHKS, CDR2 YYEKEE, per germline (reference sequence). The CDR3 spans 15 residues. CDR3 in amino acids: CASSTPGGGANVLTF.

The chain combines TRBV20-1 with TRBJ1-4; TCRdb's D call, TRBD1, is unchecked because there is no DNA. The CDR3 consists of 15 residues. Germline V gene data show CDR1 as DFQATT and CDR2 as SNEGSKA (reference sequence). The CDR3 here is CSARAVGTGPEKLFF.

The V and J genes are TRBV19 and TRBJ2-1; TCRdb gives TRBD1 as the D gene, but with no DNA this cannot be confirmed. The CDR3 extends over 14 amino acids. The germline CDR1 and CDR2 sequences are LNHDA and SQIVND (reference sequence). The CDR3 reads CASWDRESYNEQFF.

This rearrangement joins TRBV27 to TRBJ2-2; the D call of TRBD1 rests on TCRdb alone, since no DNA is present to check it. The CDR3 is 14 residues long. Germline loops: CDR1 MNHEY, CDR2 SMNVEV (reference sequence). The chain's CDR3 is CASRDRGTTGELFF.

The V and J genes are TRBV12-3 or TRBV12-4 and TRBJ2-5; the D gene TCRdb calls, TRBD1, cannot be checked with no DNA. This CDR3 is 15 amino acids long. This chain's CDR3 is CASTRGDRPQETQYF.

The CDR3 region is CASSLRDRGLMNTEAFF. The rearrangement links TRBV5-1 to TRBJ1-1; there is no DNA to check the TCRdb D call of TRBD1. CDR1 is SGHRS, CDR2 YFSETQ, per germline. This CDR3 has 17 amino acids.

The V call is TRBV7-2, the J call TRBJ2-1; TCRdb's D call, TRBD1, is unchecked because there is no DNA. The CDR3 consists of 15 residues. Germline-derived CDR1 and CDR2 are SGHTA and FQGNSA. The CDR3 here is CASSFAGGTNNEQFF.

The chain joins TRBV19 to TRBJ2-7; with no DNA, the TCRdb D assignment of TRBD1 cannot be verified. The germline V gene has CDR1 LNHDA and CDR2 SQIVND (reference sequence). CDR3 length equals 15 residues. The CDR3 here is CASSIEQGATYEQYF.

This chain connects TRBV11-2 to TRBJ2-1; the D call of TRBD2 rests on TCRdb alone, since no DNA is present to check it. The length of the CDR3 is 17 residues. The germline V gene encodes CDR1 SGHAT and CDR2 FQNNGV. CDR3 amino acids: CASRRLAAGRSYNEQFF.

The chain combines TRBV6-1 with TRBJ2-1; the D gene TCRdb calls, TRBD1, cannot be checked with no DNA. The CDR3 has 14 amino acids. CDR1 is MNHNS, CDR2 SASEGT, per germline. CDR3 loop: CASRTGTGPIEQFF.

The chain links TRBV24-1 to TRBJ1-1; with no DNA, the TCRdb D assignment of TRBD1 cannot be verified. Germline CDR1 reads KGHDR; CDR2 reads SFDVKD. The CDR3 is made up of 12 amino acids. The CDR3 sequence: CATSDHRGEAFF.

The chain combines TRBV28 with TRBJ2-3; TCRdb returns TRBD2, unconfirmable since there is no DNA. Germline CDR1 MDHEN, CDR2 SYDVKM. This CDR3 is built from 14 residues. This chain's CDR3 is CASTHRTARDTQYF.

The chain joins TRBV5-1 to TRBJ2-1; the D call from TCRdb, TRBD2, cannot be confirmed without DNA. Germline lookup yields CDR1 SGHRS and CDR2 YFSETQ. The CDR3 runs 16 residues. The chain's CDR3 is CASSFQGRRPYNEQFF.

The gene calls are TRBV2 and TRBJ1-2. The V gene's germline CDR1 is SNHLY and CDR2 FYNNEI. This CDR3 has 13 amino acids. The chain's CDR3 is CASSDRGRSGYTF. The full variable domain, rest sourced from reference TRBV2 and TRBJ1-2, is EPEVTQTPSHQVTQMGQEVILRCVPISNHLYFYWYRQILGQKVEFLVSFYNNEISEKSEIFDDQFSVERPDGSNFTLKIRSTKLEDSAMYFCASSDRGRSGYTFGSGTRLTVV.

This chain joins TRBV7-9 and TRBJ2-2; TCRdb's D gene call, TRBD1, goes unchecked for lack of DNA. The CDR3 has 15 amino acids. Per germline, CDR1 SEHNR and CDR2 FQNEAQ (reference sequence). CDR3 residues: CASSFGAVNTGELFF.

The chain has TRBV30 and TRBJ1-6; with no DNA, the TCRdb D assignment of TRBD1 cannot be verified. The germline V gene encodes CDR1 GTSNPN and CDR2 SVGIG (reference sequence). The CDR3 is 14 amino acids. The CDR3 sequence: CAWSVLQGRSPLHF.

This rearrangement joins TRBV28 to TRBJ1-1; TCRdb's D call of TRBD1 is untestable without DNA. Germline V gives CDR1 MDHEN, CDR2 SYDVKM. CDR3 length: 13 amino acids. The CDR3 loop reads CASRIGAITEAFF.

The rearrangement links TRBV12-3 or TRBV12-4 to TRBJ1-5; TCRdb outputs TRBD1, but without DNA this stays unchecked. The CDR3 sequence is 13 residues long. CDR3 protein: CASSRAGSQPQHF.